This TCR beta chain was identified during a study of human T cells and chemical hapten exposure. This clonotype was observed a few times. TCRdb analysed the RACE reads with MiXCR anew, one entry per CDR3 protein. The profile shows tens of thousands of distinct CDR3 sequences, 10% of them singletons. Time point given: patch test 2, 6 weeks after DPC sensitization. Specified treatment: therapeutic diphenylcyclopropenone sensitization with weekly scalp DPC. Sequenced here: whole blood, sampled in connection with sensitization to the hapten diphenylcyclopropenone (DPC). This receptor was obtained from a woman aged 50 to 60 with alopecia areata. Some clones in this sample may be carry-over from other donors' samples.

The DNA of the CDR3 is TGTGCCAGCAGCCCTCAATCCGATACGCAGTATTTT. Protein product: CASSPQSDTQYF. This chain links TRBV7-9 with TRBJ2-3; D uncertain. Trimming cost V 5 bases and J 6 bases, with 9 bases left between them. This CDR3 is 12 amino acids long. Germline V gene sequence: CDR1 SEHNR, CDR2 FQNEAQ (reference sequence).